A selection of T cell receptor beta chains follows, all from one sample in a study of blood T cell repertoires in COVID-19. Data came from immunoSEQ multiplex PCR; TCRdb stores just in-frame clones and leaves some out. This sample has just under 350,000 clones; around 80% occur once, and the top ten carry almost 3%. Source material: peripheral blood. These receptors were collected from a young man with active or convalescent COVID-19. Each CDR3 is given with its conserved first and last residue. The D gene is left open where the match is weak. Some rows have no size entry. The others give once, few or many, or a class for an expanded clone.

>TRBV19|TRBJ1-1|-|-
CASSTVGAVGLHTEAFF
TGTGCCAGTTCGACGGTGGGGGCGGTGGGGTTGCACACTGAAGCTTTCTTT
>TRBV5-5|TRBJ2-3|-|-
CASSLWEGVGDTQYF
TGTGCCAGCAGCTTGTGGGAGGGGGTCGGAGATACGCAGTATTTT
>TRBV28|TRBJ2-3|-|TRBD1
CASSLTDPGPRGPRWPQYF
TGTGCCAGCAGTCTTACCGACCCCGGTCCTAGGGGGCCTCGATGGCCGCAGTATTTT
>TRBV6-5|TRBJ1-6|-|-
CASKVGHFNSPLHF
TGTGCCAGTAAGGTTGGACATTTTAATTCACCCCTCCACTTT
>TRBV28|TRBJ2-5|-|TRBD2
CASSLDRGEETQYF
TGTGCCAGCAGTCTCGATCGGGGGGAAGAGACCCAGTACTTC
>TRBV3-1/TRBV3-2|TRBJ1-4|-|TRBD1
CASSLLQGDLLNEKLFF
TGTGCCAGCAGCCTTCTTCAGGGGGACCTACTAAATGAAAAACTGTTTTTT
>TRBV6-5|TRBJ1-2|-|TRBD1
CASRTGGIPGYTF
TGTGCCAGCAGGACAGGGGGGATTCCTGGCTACACCTTC
>TRBV19|TRBJ1-5|-|TRBD1
CASSSTGGAQPQHF
TGTGCCAGTAGTTCCACAGGGGGGGCTCAGCCCCAGCATTTT
>TRBV5-5|TRBJ2-2|-|TRBD1
CASSKPPTGAGELFF
TGTGCCAGCAGCAAACCCCCGACAGGGGCCGGGGAGCTGTTTTTT
>TRBV6-5|TRBJ1-1|few|TRBD1
CASSYARGYTEAFF
TGTGCCAGCAGTTACGCCAGGGGGTACACTGAAGCTTTCTTT
>TRBV12-3/TRBV12-4|TRBJ2-7|-|-
CASRMGAGDEQYF
TGTGCCAGCAGGATGGGGGCCGGGGACGAGCAGTACTTC
>TRBV7-9|TRBJ1-6|-|-
CASRGSSYNSPLHF
TGTGCCAGCCGTGGTAGCTCCTATAATTCACCCCTCCACTTT
>TRBV6-5|TRBJ1-5|-|-
CASSIQGHQPQHF
TGTGCCAGCAGCATACAGGGCCATCAGCCCCAGCATTTT
>TRBV9|TRBJ2-2|-|-
CAPRGCRSTGELFF
TGTGCCCCCAGAGGGTGCAGAAGCACCGGGGAGCTGTTTTTT
>TRBV30|TRBJ2-7|-|TRBD2
CAWSDPGLAGSSYEQYF
TGTGCCTGGAGTGACCCTGGACTAGCGGGGAGCTCCTACGAGCAGTACTTC
>TRBV30|TRBJ1-4|-|TRBD1
CAWNRGQEKLFF
TGTGCCTGGAACAGGGGGCAAGAAAAACTGTTTTTT
>TRBV5-1|TRBJ2-7|-|TRBD1
CASRRPGTGIESYEQYF
TGCGCCAGCAGGCGTCCCGGGACAGGGATCGAGTCCTACGAGCAGTACTTC
>TRBV6-2/TRBV6-3|TRBJ1-1|-|-
CASSYSISRGRTEAFF
TGTGCCAGCAGTTACTCGATAAGCAGGGGTAGGACTGAAGCTTTCTTT
>TRBV24-1|TRBJ1-4|-|-
CATRETGGNEKLFF
TGTGCCACCAGGGAGACCGGGGGTAATGAAAAACTGTTTTTT
>TRBV18|TRBJ1-1|-|-
CASSPIGPPEDTEAFF
TGTGCCAGCTCACCGATAGGTCCCCCGGAGGACACTGAAGCTTTCTTT